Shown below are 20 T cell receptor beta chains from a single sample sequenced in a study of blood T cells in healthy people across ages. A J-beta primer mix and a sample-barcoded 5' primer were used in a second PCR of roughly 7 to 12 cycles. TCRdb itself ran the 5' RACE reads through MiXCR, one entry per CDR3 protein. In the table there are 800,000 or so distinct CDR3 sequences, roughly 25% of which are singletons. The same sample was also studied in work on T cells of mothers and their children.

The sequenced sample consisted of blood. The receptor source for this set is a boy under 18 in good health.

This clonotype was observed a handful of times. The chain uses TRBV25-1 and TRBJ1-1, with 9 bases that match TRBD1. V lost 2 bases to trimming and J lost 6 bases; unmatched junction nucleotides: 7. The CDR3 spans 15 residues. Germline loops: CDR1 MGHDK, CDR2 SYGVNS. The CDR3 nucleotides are TGTGCCAGCAGTGAACCGGGACAGGGAGAGGCTGAAGCTTTCTTT. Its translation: CASSEPGQGEAEAFF.

As DNA, the CDR3 is TGTGCCAGCAGCGTGGGACTAGCGGGCCCCTACGAGCAGTACTTC. Translating gives CASSVGLAGPYEQYF. This rearrangement joins TRBV5-4 to TRBJ2-5; 12 bases line up with TRBD2. The end of the DNA is better explained by TRBJ2-7, so the J call may be wrong. Germline V gene lookup returns CDR1 SGHNT and CDR2 YYREEE (reference sequence). This CDR3 is built from 15 residues.

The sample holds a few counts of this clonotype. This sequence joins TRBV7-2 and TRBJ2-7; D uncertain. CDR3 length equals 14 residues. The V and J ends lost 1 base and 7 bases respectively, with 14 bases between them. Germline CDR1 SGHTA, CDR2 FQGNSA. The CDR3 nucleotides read TGTGCCAGCAGCTTAGTATCCCTGGATCAAGAGCAGTACTTC. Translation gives CASSLVSLDQEQYF.

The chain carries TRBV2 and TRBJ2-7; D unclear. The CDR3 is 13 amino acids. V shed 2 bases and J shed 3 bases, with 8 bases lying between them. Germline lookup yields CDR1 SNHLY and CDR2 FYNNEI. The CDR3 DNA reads TGTGCCAGCAGTGAATTCCAGTTCTACGAGCAGTACTTC. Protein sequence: CASSEFQFYEQYF.

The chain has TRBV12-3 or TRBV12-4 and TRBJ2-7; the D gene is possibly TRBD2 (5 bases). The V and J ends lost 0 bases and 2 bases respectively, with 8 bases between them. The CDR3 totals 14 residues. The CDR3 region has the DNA TGTGCCAGCAGTTTAGCCCAGAGGGCCTACGAGCAGTACTTC. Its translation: CASSLAQRAYEQYF.

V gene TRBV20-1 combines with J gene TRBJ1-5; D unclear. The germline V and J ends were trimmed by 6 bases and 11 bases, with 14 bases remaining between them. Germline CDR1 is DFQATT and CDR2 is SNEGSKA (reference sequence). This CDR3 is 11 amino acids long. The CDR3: CSAGRDSAQHF. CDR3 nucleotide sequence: TGCAGTGCGGGAAGGGATTCGGCCCAGCATTTT.

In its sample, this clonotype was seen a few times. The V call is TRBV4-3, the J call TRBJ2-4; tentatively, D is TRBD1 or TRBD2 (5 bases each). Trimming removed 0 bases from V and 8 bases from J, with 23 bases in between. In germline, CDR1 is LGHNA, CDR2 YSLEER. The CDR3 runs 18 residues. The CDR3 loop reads CASSQDGSRGAIEDIQYF. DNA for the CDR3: TGCGCCAGCAGCCAAGATGGTAGTAGGGGAGCGATTGAGGACATTCAGTACTTC.

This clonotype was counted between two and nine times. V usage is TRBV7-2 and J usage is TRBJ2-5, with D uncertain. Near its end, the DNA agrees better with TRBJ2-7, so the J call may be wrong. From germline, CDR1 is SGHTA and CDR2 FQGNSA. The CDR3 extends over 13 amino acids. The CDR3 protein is CASSLAHVYEQYF. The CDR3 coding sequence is TGTGCCAGCAGCTTAGCGCACGTATACGAGCAGTACTTC.

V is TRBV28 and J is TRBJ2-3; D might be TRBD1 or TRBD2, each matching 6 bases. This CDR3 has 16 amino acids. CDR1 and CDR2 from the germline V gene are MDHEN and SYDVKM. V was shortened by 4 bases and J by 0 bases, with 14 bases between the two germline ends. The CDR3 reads CASSSQTGTSTDTQYF. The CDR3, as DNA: TGTGCCAGCAGTTCGCAAACAGGGACTAGCACAGATACGCAGTATTTT. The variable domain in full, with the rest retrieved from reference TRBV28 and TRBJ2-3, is DVKVTQSSRYLVKRTGEKVFLECVQDMDHENMFWYRQDPGLGLRLIYFSYDVKMKEKGDIPEGYSVSREKKERFSLILESASTNQTSMYLCASSSQTGTSTDTQYFGPGTRLTVL.

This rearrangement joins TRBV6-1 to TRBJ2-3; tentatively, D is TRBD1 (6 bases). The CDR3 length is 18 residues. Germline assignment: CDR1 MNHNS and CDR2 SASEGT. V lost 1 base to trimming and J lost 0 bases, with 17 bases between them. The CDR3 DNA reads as TGTGCCAGCAGTGAAGGGCCCAGGGGCCGCTATAGCACAGATACGCAGTATTTT. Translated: CASSEGPRGRYSTDTQYF.

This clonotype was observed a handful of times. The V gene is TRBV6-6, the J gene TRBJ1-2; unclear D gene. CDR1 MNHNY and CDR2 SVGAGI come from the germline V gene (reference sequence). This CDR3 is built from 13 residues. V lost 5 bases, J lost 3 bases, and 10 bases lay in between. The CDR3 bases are TGTGCCAGCAGTCAGGACGGCTACTATGGCTACACCTTC. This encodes CASSQDGYYGYTF.

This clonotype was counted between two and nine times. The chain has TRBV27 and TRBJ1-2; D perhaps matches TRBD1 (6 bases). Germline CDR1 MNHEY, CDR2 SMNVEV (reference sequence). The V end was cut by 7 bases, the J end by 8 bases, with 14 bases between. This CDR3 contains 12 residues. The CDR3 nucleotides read TGTGCCAGCACTACAGGGATCGGCGGCTACACCTTC. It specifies CASTTGIGGYTF.

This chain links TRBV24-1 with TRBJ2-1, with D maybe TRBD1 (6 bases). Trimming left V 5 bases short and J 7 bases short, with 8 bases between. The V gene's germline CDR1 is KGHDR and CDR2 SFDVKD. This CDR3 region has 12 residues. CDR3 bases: TGTGCCACCAGTGTGGGACATAATGAGCAGTTCTTC. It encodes CATSVGHNEQFF.

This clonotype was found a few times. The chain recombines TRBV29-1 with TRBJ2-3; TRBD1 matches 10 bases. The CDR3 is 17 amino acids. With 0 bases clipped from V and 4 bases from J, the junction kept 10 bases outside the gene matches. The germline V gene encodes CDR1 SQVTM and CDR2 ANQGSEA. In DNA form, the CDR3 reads TGCAGCGTTGAAGATATCCGGGACAGGGGTCCCCCAGATACGCAGTATTTT. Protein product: CSVEDIRDRGPPDTQYF.

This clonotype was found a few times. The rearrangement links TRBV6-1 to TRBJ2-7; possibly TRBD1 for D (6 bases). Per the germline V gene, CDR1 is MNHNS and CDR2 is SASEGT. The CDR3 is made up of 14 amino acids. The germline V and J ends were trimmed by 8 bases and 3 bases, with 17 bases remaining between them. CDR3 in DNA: TGTGCCAGCGAAGCAGGGACATTGGGCTACGAGCAGTACTTC. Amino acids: CASEAGTLGYEQYF.

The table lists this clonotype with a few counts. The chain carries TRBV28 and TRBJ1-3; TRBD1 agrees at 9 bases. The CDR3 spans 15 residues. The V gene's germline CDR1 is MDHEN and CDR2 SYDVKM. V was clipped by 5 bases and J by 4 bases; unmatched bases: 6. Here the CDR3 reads CASSTPGTGGNTIYF. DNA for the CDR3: TGTGCCAGCAGTACCCCCGGGACAGGGGGAAACACCATATATTTT.

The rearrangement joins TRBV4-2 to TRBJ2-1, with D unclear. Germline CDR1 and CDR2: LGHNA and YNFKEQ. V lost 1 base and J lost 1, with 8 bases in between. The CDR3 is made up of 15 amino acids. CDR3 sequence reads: CASSQGIASYNEQFF. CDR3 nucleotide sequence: TGTGCCAGCAGCCAAGGAATAGCTTCCTACAATGAGCAGTTCTTC.

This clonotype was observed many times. CDR3 amino acids: CASSLGTGYQPQHF. The DNA of the CDR3 is TGTGCCAGCAGCTTGGGCACAGGTTATCAGCCCCAGCATTTT. The chain joins TRBV7-8 to TRBJ1-5; possible D gene TRBD1, 5 bases. CDR3 length: 14 residues. The V end was cut by 3 bases, the J end by 5 bases, with 11 bases between. The V gene's germline CDR1 is SGHVS and CDR2 FQNEAQ.

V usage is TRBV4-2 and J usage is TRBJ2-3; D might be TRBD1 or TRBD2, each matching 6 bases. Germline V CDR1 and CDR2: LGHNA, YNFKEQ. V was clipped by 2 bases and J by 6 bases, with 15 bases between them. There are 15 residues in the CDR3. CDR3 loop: CASSQNRGTRDTQYF. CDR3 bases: TGTGCCAGCAGCCAAAACCGGGGGACAAGGGATACGCAGTATTTT.

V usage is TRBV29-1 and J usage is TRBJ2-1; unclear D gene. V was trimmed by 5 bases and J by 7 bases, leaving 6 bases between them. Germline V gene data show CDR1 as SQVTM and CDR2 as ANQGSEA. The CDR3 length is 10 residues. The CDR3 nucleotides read TGCAGCGTTCTTAGTAATGAGCAGTTCTTC. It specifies CSVLSNEQFF.